The 9 T cell receptor beta chains reported below all come from one sample, sequenced in a study of PD-1 blockade in classical Hodgkin lymphoma. All the patients suffered relapse after autologous stem cell transplantation, and brentuximab vedotin exposure differed. The data were produced by immunoSEQ multiplex PCR, yet TCRdb's version contains in-frame clones alone and is incomplete. The sample carries 40,000 to 50,000 clones, around four fifths recorded once. The material was peripheral blood mononuclear cells (PBMCs), obtained at baseline. The receptor set was obtained from a human donor with classical Hodgkin lymphoma.

V is TRBV6-1 and J is TRBJ2-7; D may correspond to TRBD1 or TRBD2 (5 bases each). Trimming took off 4 bases at V and 3 bases at J, with 13 bases between the two ends. CDR3 size: 14 residues. CDR1 and CDR2 (germline): MNHNS, SASEGT. The CDR3 region has the DNA TGTGCCAGCAGTGGATTCTTGGGGGTCTACGAGCAGTACTTC. This gives the protein CASSGFLGVYEQYF.

The chain has TRBV7-9 and TRBJ2-3; D is unresolved. The CDR3 spans 13 residues. Looked up from germline, CDR1 is SEHNR and CDR2 is FQNEAQ (reference sequence). V was cut by 1 base and J by 2 bases, with 4 bases left in between. The CDR3 sequence: CASSLEVTDTQYF. Here the CDR3 DNA reads TGTGCCAGCAGCTTAGAGGTCACAGATACGCAGTATTTT.

CDR3 region: CASSLLGDRGLQYF. CDR3 nucleotides: TGTGCCAGCAGCTTACTTGGGGACAGGGGACTTCAGTACTTC. The chain is built from TRBV11-2 and TRBJ2-4, with 10 bases that match TRBD1. V dropped 2 bases and J dropped 11; count of bases not matched to a gene: 6. The CDR3 runs to 14 residues. The germline V gene encodes CDR1 SGHAT and CDR2 FQNNGV.

The V call is TRBV7-9, the J call TRBJ2-5, with 9 positions matching TRBD1. CDR1 and CDR2 (germline): SEHNR, FQNEAQ (reference sequence). V shed 4 bases and J 4 bases; nucleotides not matched to a gene: 4. This CDR3 is 14 amino acids long. In DNA, the CDR3 is TGTGCCAGCAGCTCCGGGACAGGGAGAGAGACCCAGTACTTC. Protein product: CASSSGTGRETQYF. Drawing the rest from reference TRBV7-9 and TRBJ2-5, the complete variable domain is DTGVSQNPRHKITKRGQNVTFRCDPISEHNRLYWYRQTLGQGPEFLTYFQNEAQLEKSRLLSDRFSAERPKGSFSTLEIQRTEQGDSAMYLCASSSGTGRETQYFGPGTRLLVL.

This chain uses TRBV2 with TRBJ2-3, with TRBD2 as a possible D gene (5 bases). V shed 5 bases and J shed 3 bases, with 15 bases lying between them. The CDR3 has 15 residues. Germline lookup yields CDR1 SNHLY and CDR2 FYNNEI. CDR3 coding DNA: TGTGCCAGCAGTCCCCGGGAACCCTATACAGATACGCAGTATTTT. It encodes CASSPREPYTDTQYF.

Remarks on this clone: Different DNA sequences within this sample yield the same CDR3. The chain links TRBV2 to TRBJ2-4; no firm D call. In germline, CDR1 is SNHLY, CDR2 FYNNEI. Trimming removed 1 base from V and 0 bases from J, with 4 bases in between. The CDR3 is 14 residues long. CDR3 in amino acids: CASSEGVAKNIQYF. CDR3 bases: TGTGCCAGCAGTGAAGGGGTAGCCAAAAACATTCAGTACTTC.

J is TRBJ1-6 and V is TRBV7-9, with D hard to call. The CDR3 length is 13 residues. The V end was cut by 1 base, the J end by 10 bases, with 8 bases between. The germline V gene has CDR1 SEHNR and CDR2 FQNEAQ (reference sequence). CDR3 region: CASSLGGLSPLHF. In DNA, the CDR3 is TGTGCCAGCAGCTTAGGGGGTCTGTCACCCCTCCACTTT.

The J gene is TRBJ2-5, the V gene TRBV5-6, with D uncertain. The germline gives CDR1 SGHDT, CDR2 YYEEEE. This CDR3 has 13 residues. Trimming left V 0 bases short and J 1 base short, with 4 bases between. The CDR3 sequence: CASSLVVQETQYF. CDR3 coding DNA: TGTGCCAGCAGCTTGGTCGTCCAAGAGACCCAGTACTTC. Filled out from reference TRBV5-6 and TRBJ2-5, the complete variable domain reads DAGVTQSPTHLIKTRGQQVTLRCSPKSGHDTVSWYQQALGQGPQFIFQYYEEEERQRGNFPDRFSGHQFPNYSSELNVNALLLGDSALYLCASSLVVQETQYFGPGTRLLVL.

J is TRBJ2-5 and V is TRBV7-2; TRBD2 might be the D (5 bases). Germline CDR1 reads SGHTA; CDR2 reads FQGNSA. The CDR3 sequence is 14 residues long. V was trimmed by 4 bases and J by 5 bases, leaving 14 bases between them. CDR3 nucleotides: TGTGCCAGCAGCTGGGCGGGCTCGCCGGAGACCCAGTACTTC. As protein: CASSWAGSPETQYF.